In its sample, the clone carrying this TCR beta chain was seen many times. This record comes from a study of blood T cell repertoires in COVID-19. The protocol was immunoSEQ multiplex PCR, while the TCRdb copy is restricted to in-frame clones and leaves out a portion. The profile covers approximately 240,000 clones, with 70% to 85% appearing a single time and 1.2% to 1.5% taken by the ten largest. This TCR came from a woman aged 40 to 55 who had recovered from COVID-19. The material sequenced was peripheral blood.

The CDR3 here is CATSDWTGVETNEKLFF. CDR3 nucleotides: TGTGCCACCAGTGACTGGACAGGGGTTGAAACTAATGAAAAACTGTTTTTT. This chain links TRBV24-1 with TRBJ1-4; TRBD1 matches at 9 bases. Germline CDR1 KGHDR, CDR2 SFDVKD. CDR3 size: 17 residues. J lost 1 base, V lost 4 bases, and 6 bases had no gene match.